Described below is a single T cell receptor beta chain sequence and its context. The antigen remains undetermined. This specimen comes from a study of CD8+ T cells in alopecia areata. Extraction of RNA preceded its reverse transcription into cDNA, which served as the sequencing template. The protocol was immunoSEQ multiplex PCR, while the TCRdb copy is restricted to in-frame clones and leaves out a portion. The profile shows 150,000 to 250,000 clones, 58% of them singletons. General observations from the study: Among patients, TCR sharing was less clear than in mice, a difference possibly due in part to HLA diversity in the patient population.

Treatment described: oral pan-JAK inhibitor, 5-10 mg twice daily. The input for sequencing was CD4+ T cells sorted from blood, taken at week 24, from a patient treated with tofacitinib. The sequence came from a human donor with alopecia areata.

The chain's CDR3 is CSTSTVSQETQYF. CDR3 coding DNA: TGCAGCACATCGACAGTTAGTCAAGAGACCCAGTACTTC. This chain links TRBV29-1 with TRBJ2-5; possibly TRBD1 for D (5 bases). Per germline, CDR1 SQVTM and CDR2 ANQGSEA. The germline V and J ends were trimmed by 8 bases and 2 bases, with 15 bases remaining between them. This CDR3 has 13 amino acids.